A single sample is the source of the 9 T cell receptor beta chains below, sequenced in a study of blood T cell repertoires in COVID-19. Sequencing was performed with immunoSEQ multiplex PCR; in TCRdb, only in-frame clones are kept and a portion is missing. The sample consists of around 49,000 clones, about four fifths of them appearing once. The sequenced sample was peripheral blood. The origin of the receptors is a woman aged 55-69 years with acute or convalescent COVID-19.

This clone was seen a handful of times. The CDR3 spells CAWAPGGQHQPQHF. The CDR3 DNA reads TGTGCCTGGGCGCCAGGGGGGCAACATCAGCCCCAGCATTTT. The rearrangement links TRBV30 to TRBJ1-5; 7 positions match TRBD1. V was clipped by 5 bases and J by 5 bases; unmatched bases: 9. Germline V gene data show CDR1 as GTSNPN and CDR2 as SVGIG (reference sequence). This CDR3 is built from 14 residues.

Only a few counts were recorded for this clone. The V call is TRBV29-1, the J call TRBJ1-2; TRBD1 aligns across 8 bases. Germline V lookup: CDR1 SQVTM, CDR2 ANQGSEA. CDR3 length: 14 residues. The junction had 12 bases not matched to a gene; V was cut back by 4 bases and J by 8 bases. The CDR3 protein is CSVGNLGQVSGYTF. The CDR3 DNA follows: TGCAGCGTTGGAAACCTGGGACAGGTCTCCGGCTACACCTTC. The full variable domain, in which reference TRBV29-1 and TRBJ1-2 provide the parts outside the CDR3, is SAVISQKPSRDICQRGTSLTIQCQVDSQVTMMFWYRQQPGQSLTLIATANQGSEATYESGFVIDKFPISRPNLTFSTLTVSNMSPEDSSIYLCSVGNLGQVSGYTFGSGTRLTVV.

The chain has TRBV6-6 and TRBJ1-1, with no clear D. CDR1 is MNHNY and CDR2 is SVGAGI in the germline V gene (reference sequence). This CDR3 comprises 14 residues. Trimming took off 7 bases at V and 7 bases at J, with 19 bases between the two ends. This CDR3 is CASNTPEGRREAFF. DNA of the CDR3: TGTGCCAGCAACACCCCCGAGGGTCGGCGTGAAGCTTTCTTT.

This chain joins TRBV15 and TRBJ2-3; 7 nucleotides match TRBD1. V was pared by 3 bases and J by 0 bases, with 6 bases of the junction left unmatched. Per germline, CDR1 LNHNV and CDR2 YYDKDF (reference sequence). The length of the CDR3 is 16 residues. DNA for the CDR3: TGTGCCACCAGCAGTGGGACAGCAGAAAGCACAGATACGCAGTATTTT. It translates to CATSSGTAESTDTQYF.

The gene calls are TRBV27 and TRBJ2-5; TRBD1 matches 9 bases. The CDR3 has 15 amino acids. Per the germline V gene, CDR1 is MNHEY and CDR2 is SMNVEV (reference sequence). Trimming at V came to 6 bases and at J to 5 bases, leaving 10 bases not matched to a gene. The CDR3 loop is CASRAGTGPRETQYF. CDR3 coding DNA: TGTGCCAGCAGGGCCGGGACAGGGCCTAGGGAGACCCAGTACTTC.

The count of this clone is one. This chain links TRBV19 with TRBJ1-1; weak D call: TRBD1 (5 bases). Trimming took off 5 bases at V and 4 bases at J, with 14 bases between the two ends. In germline, CDR1 is LNHDA, CDR2 SQIVND (reference sequence). This CDR3 has 14 amino acids. In DNA form, the CDR3 reads TGTGCCAGTAGTTTCGGAGGGGCAAGCACTGAAGCTTTCTTT. This translates into CASSFGGASTEAFF.

The chain recombines TRBV20-1 with TRBJ2-3; D call uncertain. V was cut by 3 bases and J by 0 bases, with 13 bases left in between. CDR3 length: 15 amino acids. CDR1 is DFQATT and CDR2 is SNEGSKA in the germline V gene (reference sequence). CDR3 sequence (DNA): TGCAGTGCTAGTGGTGGGCGCTCTAGCACAGATACGCAGTATTTT. It specifies CSASGGRSSTDTQYF.

The rearrangement uses TRBV27 and TRBJ1-2; perhaps TRBD1 as D (5 bases). The V gene lost 2 bases and the J gene lost 4 bases, with 11 bases spanning the gap. Germline loops: CDR1 MNHEY, CDR2 SMNVEV (reference sequence). This CDR3 is built from 14 residues. CDR3 loop: CASSLKGLGYGYTF. CDR3 DNA: TGTGCCAGCAGTTTAAAGGGACTTGGCTATGGCTACACCTTC.

The chain uses TRBV7-2 and TRBJ1-3; a weak D match, TRBD1 (5 bases). Germline loops: CDR1 SGHTA, CDR2 FQGNSA. The CDR3 spans 16 residues. With 1 base removed from V and 2 bases from J, the gap between germline ends came to 12 bases. The CDR3: CASSLVGRAAGNTIYF. In nucleotides, the CDR3 is TGTGCCAGCAGCTTAGTGGGCAGGGCAGCTGGAAACACCATATATTTT.